This T cell receptor (beta chain) emerged from a study of CD8 T cells in ankylosing spondylitis. MiXCR, run by TCRdb on the 5' RACE reads, gives a single entry per CDR3 protein. Altogether tens of thousands of distinct CDR3 sequences are present, 5.3% being singletons, with the ten largest covering about 2.2%. Study-level points and caveats: Seemingly characteristic of ankylosing spondylitis blood was a TCR beta motif consisting of 7 or 8 highly homologous variants. Disease-linked clones had a CD8+ phenotype and relatively low frequency in peripheral blood. Significant enrichment of disease-linked clones was reportedly seen in matched ankylosing spondylitis synovial fluid. Reactive arthritis synovial fluid and blood were previously reported to contain some motif variants.

This clonotype has a count of ten or more. Its matching antigen is unknown. Source material: blood, either unsorted or a sorted T cell fraction (not recorded which). This TCR was sampled from a male donor with ankylosing spondylitis or in good health (not recorded which).

CDR3 bases: TGTGCCAGCAGCGGCCTCAGGGGAGACTATGGCTACACCTTC. Translated: CASSGLRGDYGYTF. The chain has TRBV3-1 and TRBJ1-2; D may be TRBD1 (6 bases). Germline CDR1 reads LGHDT; CDR2 reads YNNKEL (reference sequence). The V and J ends lost 5 bases and 3 bases respectively, with 13 bases between them. The CDR3 runs 14 residues.